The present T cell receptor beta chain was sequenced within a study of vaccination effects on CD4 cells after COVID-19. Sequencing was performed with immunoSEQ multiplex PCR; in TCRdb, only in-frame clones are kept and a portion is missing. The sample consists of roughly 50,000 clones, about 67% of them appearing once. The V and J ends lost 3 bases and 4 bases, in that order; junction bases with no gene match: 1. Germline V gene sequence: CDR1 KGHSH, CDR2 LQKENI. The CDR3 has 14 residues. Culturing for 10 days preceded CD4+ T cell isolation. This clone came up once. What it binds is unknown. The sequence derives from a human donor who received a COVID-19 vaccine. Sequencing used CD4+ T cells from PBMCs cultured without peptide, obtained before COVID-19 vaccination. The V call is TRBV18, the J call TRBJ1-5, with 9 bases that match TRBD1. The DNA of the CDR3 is TGTGCCAGCTCACCGGGACAGGGAAATCAGCCCCAGCATTTT. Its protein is CASSPGQGNQPQHF.